A single sample gave rise to the 20 T cell receptor beta chains below, sequenced in a study of tumor-infiltrating lymphocytes in primary liver carcinoma. Total RNA (approximately 500 ng) served as template for TCR beta cDNA synthesis primed by a constant-region primer. Nested multiplex PCR, run for three rounds with slightly modified ARM-PCR, yielded TCR beta libraries. Each of the first two PCR rounds ran approximately 10 cycles with TRBV1-TRBV30 forward and C-beta reverse primers. TCRdb redid the calling of the multiplex PCR reads with MiXCR, one entry per CDR3 protein. In the table there are 250,000 to 400,000 distinct CDR3 sequences, 65% of which are singletons. Extraction also yielded germline DNA, while blood RNA was obtained from unsorted whole blood. Material for sequencing was peripheral blood. These receptors were taken from a man aged 35 to 55 with primary liver carcinoma and hepatitis B virus infection.

This clonotype has ten or more counts. This chain uses TRBV6-1 with TRBJ2-7; D ambiguous. Germline CDR1 and CDR2: MNHNS and SASEGT. V gave up 3 bases and J gave up 3 bases, with 6 bases separating them. The CDR3 is made up of 12 amino acids. Written as DNA, the CDR3 is TGTGCCAGCAGTGACAGTTACTACGAGCAGTACTTC. It encodes CASSDSYYEQYF.

A remark on this clonotype: One end of the junction varies from germline; a read error may be responsible. The V call is TRBV28, the J call TRBJ1-3; D may be TRBD1 (5 bases). Looked up from germline, CDR1 is MDHEN and CDR2 is SYDVKM. The CDR3 runs 13 residues. CDR3 sequence: CASHQGSGNTIYF. In DNA, the CDR3 is TGCGCCAGCCATCAGGGTTCTGGAAACACCATATATTTT.

The genes are TRBV6-6 and TRBJ2-7; possible D gene TRBD1, 5 bases. The CDR3 totals 14 residues. Trimming shortened V by 8 bases and J by 10 bases, and 24 bases separated the two germline ends. Looked up from germline, CDR1 is MNHNY and CDR2 is SVGAGI (reference sequence). CDR3 amino acids: CASAFRGLDIDQYF. The CDR3 DNA reads as TGTGCCAGCGCCTTTAGGGGTTTGGACATAGACCAGTACTTC.

The chain's CDR3 is CASSQAASGPYNEQFF. The CDR3 coding sequence is TGCGCCAGCAGCCAGGCCGCTAGCGGCCCCTACAATGAGCAGTTCTTC. The chain has TRBV4-1 and TRBJ2-1; 7 bases are shared with TRBD2. This CDR3 has 16 amino acids. The V and J ends lost 3 bases and 2 bases, in that order; junction bases with no gene match: 7. Germline values: CDR1 MGHRA, CDR2 YSYEKL.

As for this clonotype: A junction end diverges from the germline sequence, so it may reflect a read error. This sequence joins TRBV6-5 and TRBJ2-3; D is perhaps TRBD2 (5 bases). Germline values: CDR1 MNHEY, CDR2 SVGAGI. The CDR3 covers 15 residues. CDR3 in DNA: TGTGCCAGCAGTTACTCGCAAGTTGGAGGTGATACGCTGTATTTT. This gives the protein CASSYSQVGGDTLYF.

Points on this clonotype: A clone one base away is much larger, so this may be a read error. The V call is TRBV29-1, the J call TRBJ1-1; no clear D gene. Trimming left V 2 bases short and J 6 bases short, with 10 bases between. Germline loops: CDR1 SQVTM, CDR2 ANQGSEA. The CDR3 has 12 amino acids. This chain's CDR3 is CSVESLNSEAFF. CDR3 DNA sequence: TGCAGCGTTGAATCACTTAACTCTGAAGCTTTCTTT.

Notes on this clonotype: Since a much larger clone is just one base distant, this may be a read error. The CDR3 here is CAGRARQGRRETQYF. The CDR3 bases are TGTGCCGGCAGGGCCCGACAGGGACGGAGAGAGACCCAGTACTTC. This rearrangement joins TRBV6-1 to TRBJ2-5, with 7 bases lining up with TRBD1. The length of the CDR3 is 15 residues. The germline CDR1 and CDR2 sequences are MNHNS and SASEGT.

In its sample, this clonotype was seen once. J is TRBJ2-5 and V is TRBV4-1; D perhaps matches TRBD1 (6 bases). V was cut by 0 bases and J by 1 base, with 9 bases left in between. The length of the CDR3 is 15 residues. The germline V gene encodes CDR1 MGHRA and CDR2 YSYEKL. CDR3: CASSQEGHVQETQYF. The CDR3 DNA follows: TGCGCCAGCAGCCAAGAGGGACATGTCCAAGAGACCCAGTACTTC.

This clonotype was detected ten times or more. The chain carries TRBV7-2 and TRBJ2-7, with 8 nucleotides matching TRBD1. This CDR3 comprises 14 residues. The junction had 4 bases not matched to a gene; V was cut back by 3 bases and J by 3 bases. CDR1 and CDR2 from the germline V gene are SGHTA and FQGNSA. CDR3 DNA: TGTGCCAGCAGCTTGAGTACAGGGGGCTACGAGCAGTACTTC. Translation: CASSLSTGGYEQYF.

This clonotype was recorded once. This may stem from a read error, because a much larger clone lies one nucleotide away. The CDR3 DNA follows: TGTGCCAGCAGTGCACTCAGGGGAGGAGATACTGAAGCTTTCTTT. Translation gives CASSALRGGDTEAFF. The rearrangement joins TRBV6-1 to TRBJ1-1; perhaps TRBD1 as D (6 bases). V was trimmed by 4 bases and J by 5 bases, leaving 17 bases between them. The CDR3 is 15 amino acids. Germline V lookup: CDR1 MNHNS, CDR2 SASEGT.

This clonotype has at least ten counts. The V and J genes are TRBV6-1 and TRBJ1-5; 7 nucleotides align to TRBD1. The V segment lost 7 bases and the J segment 4 bases; nucleotides outside the gene matches: 7. The CDR3 totals 14 residues. Germline values: CDR1 MNHNS, CDR2 SASEGT. The CDR3 DNA follows: TGTGCCAGCACCCATTCAGGGGGTAATCAGCCCCAGCATTTT. Amino acid sequence: CASTHSGGNQPQHF.

As regards this clonotype: A read error may explain this, as a much larger clone is one base away. The chain uses TRBV6-1 and TRBJ1-6; no firm D call. The CDR3 is 17 amino acids. V was clipped by 1 base and J by 0 bases, with 10 bases between them. Germline CDR1 is MNHNS and CDR2 is SASEGT. Here the CDR3 DNA reads TGTGCCAGCAGTGAAGGGGAAAGGGCCTCCTATAATTCACCCCTCCACTTT. Translating it yields CASSEGERASYNSPLHF.

With regard to this clonotype: An end of the junction differs from the germline gene, which may be a read error. The chain recombines TRBV11-2 with TRBJ2-1, with D unclear. The V gene's germline CDR1 is SGHAT and CDR2 FQNNGV. This CDR3 has 13 amino acids. The CDR3 spells CANSLTQKGEHFF. As DNA, the CDR3 is TGTGCCAACAGCTTAACCCAAAAGGGTGAGCACTTCTTC.

A remark on this clonotype: This may stem from a read error, because a much larger clone lies one nucleotide away. Because the CDR3 is missing its conserved closing phenylalanine or tryptophan, this is likely a read error. V is TRBV6-6 and J is TRBJ2-5; 7 bases fit TRBD1. The J segment lost 4 bases and the V segment lost 5 bases, leaving 4 bases of the junction unmatched. Per the germline V gene, CDR1 is MNHNY and CDR2 is SVGAGI (reference sequence). The CDR3 consists of 13 residues. The CDR3 bases are TGTGCCAGCAGTACAGGGGTGCGAGAGACCCAGTACCTC. Translation: CASSTGVRETQYL.

This clonotype was seen a single time. The V gene is TRBV4-2, the J gene TRBJ2-7, with D possibly matching TRBD2 (6 bases). Trimming removed 0 bases from V and 2 bases from J, with 11 bases in between. The germline gives CDR1 LGHNA, CDR2 YNFKEQ. The CDR3 runs 15 residues. CDR3 coding DNA: TGTGCCAGCAGCCAAGATCCGTGGACTACCTACGAGCAGTACTTC. Translated: CASSQDPWTTYEQYF.

A note on this clonotype: The junction differs from germline at one of its ends, possibly a read error. The CDR3 region is CVSSHAMGRTKAFF. CDR3 coding DNA: TGTGTCAGCAGCCATGCAATGGGGCGCACTAAAGCTTTCTTT. The chain is built from TRBV11-1 and TRBJ1-1; D might be TRBD1 (5 bases). There are 14 residues in the CDR3. Germline-derived CDR1 and CDR2 are SGHAT and FQDESV (reference sequence).

As concerns this clonotype: Mismatch with germline at one junction end may stem from a read error. This chain links TRBV12-3 or TRBV12-4 with TRBJ2-7; 11 nucleotides agree with TRBD2. The CDR3 has 15 amino acids. The CDR3 region has the DNA TGTGCCGGCAGCCTCCGGACTAGCGGGTATGCCGAGCGGTACTTC. It translates to CAGSLRTSGYAERYF.

Worth noting for this clonotype: A junction end diverges from the germline sequence, so it may reflect a read error. This chain joins TRBV6-6 and TRBJ2-1; TRBD1 aligns across 11 bases. The CDR3 contains 15 residues. Germline V CDR1 and CDR2: MNHNY, SVGAGI (reference sequence). CDR3 in amino acids: CAGSYRTGGNNEQSF. The CDR3 coding sequence is TGTGCCGGCAGCTATAGGACAGGGGGCAACAATGAGCAATCCTTC.

In DNA, the CDR3 is TGTGCCAGCAGTACCACGGGGCATCACAGCGGGGAGCTGTTTTTT. Translating it yields CASSTTGHHSGELFF. This chain uses TRBV12-3 or TRBV12-4 with TRBJ2-2; the D call may be TRBD1 or TRBD2 (5 bases each). V was cut by 5 bases and J by 7 bases, with 17 bases left in between. CDR3 length: 15 residues.

Remarks on this clonotype: Because the CDR3 is missing its conserved closing phenylalanine or tryptophan, this is likely a read error. The genes are TRBV12-3 or TRBV12-4 and TRBJ2-1; D possibly corresponds to TRBD2 (5 bases). Trimming took 3 bases from V and 6 from J, leaving 12 bases between them. The CDR3 totals 14 residues. CDR3 DNA: TGTGCCAGCAGTTTCAGGACTGTCGCCAATGAGCAGTTCATC. Protein: CASSFRTVANEQFI.